Sequencing of this T cell receptor (beta chain) was carried out in a study of blood T cell repertoires in COVID-19. Study as a whole: Both acute and convalescent COVID-19 samples were obtained from the United States, Italy and Spain. T cells, B-cell-depleted T cells, or PBMCs provided the cDNA or gDNA that served as material.

The authors' processing: It was from reference gene primer amplification that nucleated cell counts were estimated. This table comes from immunoSEQ multiplex PCR, and its TCRdb copy is limited to in-frame clones, with some not included. The V and J calls and clone size come from that table; D and trimming were worked out from the DNA. The data contain 250,000 to 350,000 clones, roughly 80% of them singletons. In Seattle, patients joined the study during active infection and were tracked longitudinally. This CDR3 is 13 amino acids long. Germline CDR1 reads LNHNV; CDR2 reads YYDKDF (reference sequence). The V segment lost 1 base and the J segment 6 bases; nucleotides outside the gene matches: 0. This clone appeared a few times.

The clonotype originates from a human donor with COVID-19, enrolled during active disease. The donor label of this sample is uncertain. Source material: peripheral blood. The V call is TRBV15, the J call TRBJ2-7; TRBD2 matches 10 bases. The CDR3 protein is CATSRGLAGEQYF. For the CDR3, the DNA is TGTGCCACCAGCAGAGGACTAGCGGGCGAGCAGTACTTC.